Sequencing of this T cell receptor (beta chain) was carried out in a study of cytomegalovirus exposure and HLA in healthy donors. Study-wide context: Among the roughly 370 genotyped donors, more than 70% were placed in the Caucasian-associated ancestry cluster.

The V end was cut by 0 bases, the J end by 7 bases, with 4 bases between. In germline, CDR1 is SGHDT, CDR2 YYEEEE. This CDR3 is built from 11 residues. Vbeta (60) and Jbeta (13) primers were used in the PCR. Profiled with immunoSEQ multiplex PCR; TCRdb holds only in-frame clones, not every one. The sample contains 110,000 or so clones, 74% of which appear only once. Study-level results: As immune exposure information, only CMV serostatus was available.

Concerning this clone itself: Its specificity is not known.

V is TRBV5-6 and J is TRBJ1-2; no firm D call. Sample: PBMCs. This clonotype was obtained from a woman aged 45-65 years in good health and CMV-seropositive. The CDR3 spells CASSLAGGYTF. CDR3 nucleotides: TGTGCCAGCAGCTTGGCCGGTGGCTACACCTTC. The whole variable domain, filled in from reference TRBV5-6 and TRBJ1-2, reads DAGVTQSPTHLIKTRGQQVTLRCSPKSGHDTVSWYQQALGQGPQFIFQYYEEEERQRGNFPDRFSGHQFPNYSSELNVNALLLGDSALYLCASSLAGGYTFGSGTRLTVV.